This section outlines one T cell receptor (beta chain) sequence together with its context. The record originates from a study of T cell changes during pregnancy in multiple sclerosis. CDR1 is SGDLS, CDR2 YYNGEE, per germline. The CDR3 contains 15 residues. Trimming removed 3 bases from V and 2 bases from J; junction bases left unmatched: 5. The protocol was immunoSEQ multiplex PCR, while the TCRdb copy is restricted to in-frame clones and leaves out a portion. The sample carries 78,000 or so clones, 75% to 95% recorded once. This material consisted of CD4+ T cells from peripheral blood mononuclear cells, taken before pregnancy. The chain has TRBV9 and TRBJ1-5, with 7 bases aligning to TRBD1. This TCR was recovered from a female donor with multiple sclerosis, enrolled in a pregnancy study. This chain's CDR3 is CASSEGTVGNQPQHF. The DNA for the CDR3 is TGTGCCAGCAGCGAGGGGACAGTCGGCAATCAGCCCCAGCATTTT.